Below, 23 T cell receptor beta chains from the same sample are listed, as sequenced in a study of cytomegalovirus exposure and HLA in healthy donors. The PCR employed 60 Vbeta primers together with 13 Jbeta primers. Profiled with immunoSEQ multiplex PCR; TCRdb holds only in-frame clones, not every one. The sample includes about 91,000 clones, 78% of them seen just once. Sequences were obtained from PBMCs. Every receptor here comes from a male donor in good health and CMV-seropositive.

This rearrangement joins TRBV4-2 to TRBJ2-5; 7 bases match TRBD2. The germline gives CDR1 LGHNA, CDR2 YNFKEQ. After removal of 1 base from V and 9 bases from J, the junction contained 23 bases not matched to a gene. The CDR3 contains 19 residues. Here the CDR3 reads CASSQVSAGSGYRWEAQYF. Written as DNA, the CDR3 is TGTGCCAGCAGCCAAGTCTCAGCGGGGTCGGGCTACCGCTGGGAGGCCCAGTACTTC.

The rearrangement links TRBV28 to TRBJ2-5, with D possibly matching TRBD2 (6 bases). V shed 5 bases and J shed 4 bases, with 17 bases lying between them. The CDR3 contains 15 residues. The V gene's germline CDR1 is MDHEN and CDR2 SYDVKM. CDR3 region: CASSPGTYPPETQYF. CDR3 nucleotide sequence: TGTGCCAGCAGTCCCGGGACTTATCCTCCAGAGACCCAGTACTTC. The full variable domain, completed using reference TRBV28 and TRBJ2-5, is DVKVTQSSRYLVKRTGEKVFLECVQDMDHENMFWYRQDPGLGLRLIYFSYDVKMKEKGDIPEGYSVSREKKERFSLILESASTNQTSMYLCASSPGTYPPETQYFGPGTRLLVL.

The rearrangement links TRBV7-9 to TRBJ1-2; 8 bases line up with TRBD1. CDR3 length: 14 amino acids. V was pared by 5 bases and J by 4 bases, with 6 bases of the junction left unmatched. Germline loops: CDR1 SEHNR, CDR2 FQNEAQ (reference sequence). CDR3 sequence reads: CASSQGQGGYGYTF. The CDR3 DNA follows: TGTGCCAGCAGCCAAGGACAGGGCGGCTATGGCTACACCTTC.

The chain joins TRBV6-5 to TRBJ2-1; 7 nucleotides align to TRBD2. This CDR3 spans 14 amino acids. Germline CDR1 reads MNHEY; CDR2 reads SVGAGI. Trimming removed 5 bases from V and 4 bases from J; junction bases left unmatched: 5. The DNA for the CDR3 is TGTGCCAGCAGTCTAGGGAGGGATTACAATGAGCAGTTCTTC. Amino acids: CASSLGRDYNEQFF.

This clone was found a few times. This chain connects TRBV5-1 to TRBJ2-5, with TRBD1 identical over 7 bases. The CDR3 contains 13 residues. The V gene's germline CDR1 is SGHRS and CDR2 YFSETQ. The trim removed 3 bases at V and 5 bases at J, leaving 4 bases unmatched. CDR3 protein: CASSSQGPETQYF. The CDR3 DNA is TGCGCCAGCAGCTCACAGGGGCCCGAGACCCAGTACTTC.

The V gene is TRBV4-1, the J gene TRBJ2-1; possibly TRBD1 for D (6 bases). This CDR3 has 18 residues. Germline V gene lookup returns CDR1 MGHRA and CDR2 YSYEKL. Trimming stripped 1 base from V and 11 bases from J, with 27 bases between. Here the CDR3 DNA reads TGCGCCAGCAGCCAAGGCCTCCGACCCGGGACACCCGTTAATAAGCAGTTCTTC. As protein: CASSQGLRPGTPVNKQFF.

The chain combines TRBV29-1 with TRBJ2-1, with 7 bases fitting TRBD2. The CDR3 is 15 amino acids. The J segment lost 2 bases and the V segment lost 3 bases, leaving 7 bases of the junction unmatched. CDR1 and CDR2 (germline): SQVTM, ANQGSEA. The CDR3 DNA reads as TGCAGCGTTGATCGAGCGGGGATTACCTACAATGAGCAGTTCTTC. This codes for CSVDRAGITYNEQFF.

This chain connects TRBV10-1 to TRBJ2-7, with TRBD2 matching 12 bases. Germline V gives CDR1 WNHNN, CDR2 SYGVQD (reference sequence). This CDR3 has 14 amino acids. With V trimmed by 5 bases and J by 5 bases, 4 bases remained unmatched. CDR3 in amino acids: CASSPSGRAHEQYF. The CDR3 nucleotides are TGCGCCAGCAGTCCTAGCGGGAGGGCCCACGAGCAGTACTTC.

The rearrangement joins TRBV5-1 to TRBJ2-5; maybe TRBD2 (6 bases). Trimming removed 4 bases from V and 5 bases from J, with 9 bases in between. CDR1 SGHRS and CDR2 YFSETQ come from the germline V gene. CDR3 length: 12 residues. The CDR3 region has the DNA TGCGCCAGCAGCCTGGAGGGGGAGACCCAGTACTTC. It specifies CASSLEGETQYF.

J is TRBJ1-5 and V is TRBV27; D might be TRBD1 (5 bases). Trimming left V 3 bases short and J 3 bases short, with 12 bases between. The CDR3 runs to 15 residues. The germline CDR1 and CDR2 sequences are MNHEY and SMNVEV (reference sequence). Here the CDR3 reads CASSFMGHDNQPQHF. The CDR3 nucleotides read TGTGCCAGCAGTTTCATGGGGCACGACAATCAGCCCCAGCATTTT.

Note on this clone: A junction end diverges from the germline sequence, so it may reflect a read error. This rearrangement joins TRBV11-2 to TRBJ2-3; 8 bases agree with TRBD1. CDR1 SGHAT and CDR2 FQNNGV come from the germline V gene. The CDR3 runs to 16 residues. CDR3 in amino acids: CASSFRGRISTDTQYF. DNA of the CDR3: TGTGCCAGCAGCTTCAGGGGGCGCATTAGCACGGATACGCAGTATTTT.

The V call is TRBV7-5, the J call TRBJ2-7; the table's D gene call, TRBD2, was not cross checked with the DNA. TRBV7-5 is a listed pseudogene. This CDR3 spans 13 amino acids. The CDR3 nucleotides are TGTGCCAGCGGAGCTGAGTGGCCCTACGAGCAGTACTTC. As protein: CASGAEWPYEQYF.

The chain recombines TRBV27 with TRBJ2-1; TRBD2 aligns across 12 bases. J was trimmed by 4 bases and V by 5 bases; bases with no gene match: 6. The CDR3 is 16 residues long. Per the germline V gene, CDR1 is MNHEY and CDR2 is SMNVEV (reference sequence). The CDR3 nucleotides are TGTGCCAGCAGTCCCCATGGGACTAGCGGGTACAATGAGCAGTTCTTC. It codes for CASSPHGTSGYNEQFF.

The rearrangement joins TRBV28 to TRBJ1-5, with D perhaps matching TRBD1 (6 bases). Trimming cost V 6 bases and J 6 bases, with 12 bases left between them. CDR1 is MDHEN and CDR2 is SYDVKM in the germline V gene. This CDR3 spans 13 amino acids. CDR3 sequence reads: CASSRLRGQPQHF. In nucleotides, the CDR3 is TGTGCCAGCAGCCGACTCAGGGGTCAGCCCCAGCATTTT.

This chain links TRBV6-1 with TRBJ2-7; TRBD1 matches at 12 bases. In germline, CDR1 is MNHNS, CDR2 SASEGT. This CDR3 region has 15 residues. The junction had 6 bases not matched to a gene; V was cut back by 6 bases and J by 3 bases. The CDR3 loop reads CASREGQGANYEQYF. In DNA form, the CDR3 reads TGTGCCAGCAGGGAGGGACAGGGGGCGAACTACGAGCAGTACTTC.

Only a few counts were recorded for this clone. This CDR3 reads CAWGGPEDTF. As DNA, the CDR3 is TGTGCCTGGGGAGGCCCGGAGGACACCTTC. The chain links TRBV30 to TRBJ1-2; D call uncertain. The CDR3 totals 10 residues. With 5 bases removed from V and 12 bases from J, the gap between germline ends came to 13 bases. CDR1 GTSNPN and CDR2 SVGIG come from the germline V gene (reference sequence).

This clone is a singleton in its sample. The chain employs TRBV7-3 and TRBJ2-3; weak D call: TRBD2 (5 bases). V was trimmed by 5 bases and J by 0 bases, leaving 9 bases between them. The CDR3 consists of 14 residues. Germline V gives CDR1 SGHTA, CDR2 FQGTGA. The CDR3 loop is CASSRTGSTDTQYF. The CDR3 nucleotides read TGTGCCAGCAGCCGAACGGGAAGCACAGATACGCAGTATTTT.

In this sample, this clone turned up once. V is TRBV5-6 and J is TRBJ1-1, with a possible D match to TRBD1 (5 bases). CDR1 and CDR2 from the germline V gene are SGHDT and YYEEEE. The CDR3 sequence is 15 residues long. Deletions cut 0 bases from V and 3 bases from J, with 12 bases between. CDR3 residues: CASSLERGVHTEAFF. In nucleotides, the CDR3 is TGTGCCAGCAGCTTGGAGCGGGGGGTCCACACTGAAGCTTTCTTT.

This clone occurred a few times. The chain links TRBV6-6 to TRBJ2-7, with TRBD1 identical over 8 bases. CDR3 length: 13 amino acids. Germline CDR1 reads MNHNY; CDR2 reads SVGAGI (reference sequence). After removal of 5 bases from V and 6 bases from J, the junction contained 6 bases not matched to a gene. CDR3 region: CASSRGQGAEQYF. For the CDR3, the DNA is TGTGCCAGCAGTCGCGGCCAGGGGGCCGAGCAGTACTTC.

The chain carries TRBV28 and TRBJ1-5; D uncertain. This CDR3 has 15 amino acids. Looked up from germline, CDR1 is MDHEN and CDR2 is SYDVKM. V dropped 6 bases and J dropped 0 bases, with 12 bases sitting between them. CDR3 sequence reads: CASSSLLSSNQPQHF. CDR3 bases: TGTGCCAGCAGCTCCCTGTTGAGTAGCAATCAGCCCCAGCATTTT.

This clone was seen more than once but under ten times. V and J are TRBV28 and TRBJ2-3, with 8 bases that match TRBD2. The ends lost 6 bases at V and 1 base at J; junction bases unmatched: 9. CDR1 is MDHEN, CDR2 SYDVKM, per germline. This CDR3 has 16 amino acids. CDR3 coding DNA: TGTGCCAGCAGCCTGGTGGCGGGGGGCGGCACAGATACGCAGTATTTT. Protein: CASSLVAGGGTDTQYF.

This rearrangement joins TRBV18 to TRBJ2-6; D is perhaps TRBD1 (5 bases). The V end lost 3 bases, the J end lost 1 base, and 13 bases lay between the germline ends. In germline, CDR1 is KGHSH, CDR2 LQKENI. CDR3 length: 17 amino acids. CDR3 amino acids: CASSPSTSGSGANVLTF. Written as DNA, the CDR3 is TGTGCCAGCTCACCGTCCACTTCAGGGTCTGGGGCCAACGTCCTGACTTTC.

The chain links TRBV9 to TRBJ2-2; possible D gene TRBD2, 6 bases. Trimming shortened V by 7 bases and J by 3 bases, and 7 bases separated the two germline ends. Germline assignment: CDR1 SGDLS and CDR2 YYNGEE. CDR3 length: 12 residues. Here the CDR3 reads CASGEDTGELFF. CDR3 bases: TGTGCCAGCGGGGAGGACACCGGGGAGCTGTTTTTT.